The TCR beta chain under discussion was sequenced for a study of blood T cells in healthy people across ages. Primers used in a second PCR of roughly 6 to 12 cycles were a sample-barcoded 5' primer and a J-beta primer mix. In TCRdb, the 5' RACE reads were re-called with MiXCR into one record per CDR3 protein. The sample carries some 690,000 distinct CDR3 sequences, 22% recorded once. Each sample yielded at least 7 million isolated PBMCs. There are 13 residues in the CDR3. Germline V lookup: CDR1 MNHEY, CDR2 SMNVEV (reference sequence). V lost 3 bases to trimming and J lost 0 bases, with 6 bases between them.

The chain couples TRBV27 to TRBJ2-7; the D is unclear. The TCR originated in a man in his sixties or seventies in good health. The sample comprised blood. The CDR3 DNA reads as TGTGCCAGCAGTTTGGGCACCTCCTACGAGCAGTACTTC. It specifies CASSLGTSYEQYF.